This is a list of T cell receptor beta chains from one sample in a study of T cells in Graves' hyperthyroidism and ophthalmopathy. Each CDR3 protein is one row after TCRdb ran MiXCR on the multiplex PCR reads. The sample lists about half a million distinct CDR3 sequences; 15% to 20% were seen once. Sequencing was performed on blood. The source of these receptors is a woman in her thirties with Graves' ophthalmopathy. Both conserved end residues are part of each CDR3. D genes are given only for firm matches. Only some rows state a clone size, as once, few, many or a class for expanded clones.

CDR3nt	CDR3aa	d_gene	v_gene	j_gene	len	abundance
TGTGCCAGCAGTTTTTTCGTTGGCCCGAAGAAAAACTCTGGAAACACCATATATTTT	CASSFFVGPKKNSGNTIYF	.	TRBV27	TRBJ1-3	19	few
TGTGCCAGCAAAAACAGGGGGCTGAACGAGCAGTACTTC	CASKNRGLNEQYF	TRBD1	TRBV6-1	TRBJ2-7	13	many
TGCGCCAGCAGCCAACCGGGACTAGCGGGGGTCAATGAGCAGTTCTTC	CASSQPGLAGVNEQFF	TRBD2	TRBV4-1	TRBJ2-1	16	.
TGTGCCAGCTCACGACAGGGGCGAGGTCAGCCCCAGCATTTT	CASSRQGRGQPQHF	TRBD1	TRBV18	TRBJ1-5	14	many
TGCGCCAGCAGGCCAGCCCAGAACACCGGGGAGCTGTTTTTT	CASRPAQNTGELFF	.	TRBV5-1	TRBJ2-2	14	once
TGTGCCAGCAGTGACCCGGGACAGGGTGGTGAAAAACTGTTTTTT	CASSDPGQGGEKLFF	TRBD1	TRBV28	TRBJ1-4	15	few
TGTGCCAGTCGCGTGGACACTGAAGCTTTCTTT	CASRVDTEAFF	.	TRBV18	TRBJ1-1	11	.
TGTGCCAGCAGCTTACCGGTGTACTACGAGGAGTACTTC	CASSLPVYYEEYF	.	TRBV7-2	TRBJ2-7	13	.
TGTGCCAGCACCAAGGGAGGGGCTGCCGAGCAGTACTTC	CASTKGGAAEQYF	TRBD2	TRBV6-2/TRBV6-3	TRBJ2-7	13	few
TGTGCCAGCAGTCTAGACCGAACCCAATATGGCTACACCTTC	CASSLDRTQYGYTF	.	TRBV6-1	TRBJ1-2	14	.
TGTGCCAGCAGACTCGAAGGGGAGGATACGCAGTATTTT	CASRLEGEDTQYF	.	TRBV6-5	TRBJ2-3	13	.
TGTGCCACCTCAAGAGACAGCAACACCGGGGAGCTGTTTTTT	CATSRDSNTGELFF	.	TRBV10-3	TRBJ2-2	14	.